This record looks at one T cell receptor beta chain sequence and its context. Trimming took off 4 bases at V and 0 bases at J, with 7 bases between the two ends. This CDR3 region has 14 residues. Germline values: CDR1 MGHDK, CDR2 SYGVNS. TCRdb's copy holds only in-frame clones and misses some; the assay was immunoSEQ multiplex PCR. The profile covers about 96,000 clones, with 75% to 90% appearing a single time and approximately 4% taken by the ten largest. The data are from a study of memory CD4+ T cells and cytomegalovirus serostatus. The sort gate was single viable CD3+CD4+CD8-CD45RO+ cells for memory CD4+ T cells.

This sequence was found in an adult in good health and CMV-seropositive. The rearrangement links TRBV25-1 to TRBJ1-3; D gene ambiguous. Sequenced material: memory CD4+ T cells from blood. Here the CDR3 reads CASSVGNSGNTIYF. For the CDR3, the DNA is TGTGCCAGCAGTGTAGGTAACTCTGGAAACACCATATATTTT.